These 22 T cell receptor beta chains were all obtained from the same sample, sequenced in a study of blood T cell repertoires in COVID-19 (TCRdb year 2020). Library method: the immunoSEQ multiplex PCR assay. Held by TCRdb, this immuneACCESS table contains in-frame sequences only and omits some clones. Under half of the omission traces to an unresolved V gene where checked; the cause of the rest is unknown. The sample yields about 25,000 clones; 85% to 90% were counted once. The ten largest clonotypes hold 4.9% of the sample. Sequenced material: peripheral blood. All receptors come from a man between 65 and 80 years old with active COVID-19.

This clone was counted once. The chain uses TRBV5-4 and TRBJ1-1, with D possibly matching TRBD1 (5 bases). Germline CDR1 and CDR2: SGHNT and YYREEE (reference sequence). The CDR3 length is 15 residues. Trimming removed 4 bases from V and 0 bases from J, with 13 bases in between. The DNA of the CDR3 is TGTGCCAGCAGCCTGGAGTCGGGGGTGAACACTGAAGCTTTCTTT. It translates to CASSLESGVNTEAFF.

The chain recombines TRBV6-1 with TRBJ1-5; D not resolved. The CDR3 spans 13 residues. V was pared by 1 base and J by 4 bases, with 5 bases between. Germline lookup yields CDR1 MNHNS and CDR2 SASEGT. CDR3: CASSEGVNQPQHF. CDR3 coding DNA: TGTGCCAGCAGTGAAGGAGTGAATCAGCCCCAGCATTTT.

The chain links TRBV7-9 to TRBJ2-5; TRBD2 agrees at 7 bases. The CDR3 has 13 residues. J was trimmed by 9 bases and V by 0 bases; bases with no gene match: 4. CDR1 SEHNR and CDR2 FQNEAQ come from the germline V gene (reference sequence). The CDR3 is CASSLAGGRAQYF. CDR3 DNA: TGTGCCAGCAGCTTAGCCGGGGGGAGGGCCCAGTACTTC.

The chain uses TRBV6-2 or TRBV6-3 and TRBJ1-4; 8 nucleotides agree with TRBD1. Germline V gene data show CDR1 as MNHEY and CDR2 as SVGEGT. This CDR3 has 16 amino acids. Germline trimming cut 2 bases from V and 8 bases from J; bases unmatched to any gene: 10. In DNA, the CDR3 is TGTGCCAGCAGTTACGGGCAGGGGGCTAGTAACGAAAAACTGTTTTTT. Amino acids: CASSYGQGASNEKLFF.

The rearrangement uses TRBV3-1 (or the pseudogene TRBV3-2) and TRBJ1-3, with 8 positions matching TRBD1. Germline V gene data show CDR1 as LGHDT and CDR2 as YNNKEL (reference sequence). After removal of 4 bases from V and 4 bases from J, the junction contained 21 bases not matched to a gene. CDR3 size: 20 residues. This chain's CDR3 is CASSLGSDRARVVSGNTIYF. CDR3 coding DNA: TGTGCCAGCAGCCTAGGCTCGGACAGGGCTCGGGTAGTATCGGGAAACACCATATATTTT.

The chain has TRBV4-1 and TRBJ2-3; 8 positions match TRBD1. Germline V lookup: CDR1 MGHRA, CDR2 YSYEKL. This CDR3 comprises 17 residues. V lost 4 bases to trimming and J lost 4 bases; unmatched junction nucleotides: 13. The CDR3 sequence is CASSRTTTGTGSDTQYF. CDR3 coding DNA: TGCGCCAGCAGCCGCACCACAACCGGGACAGGTTCAGATACGCAGTATTTT.

The chain links TRBV24-1 to TRBJ2-2; TRBD1 agrees at 11 bases. Germline V gives CDR1 KGHDR, CDR2 SFDVKD. The V and J ends lost 4 bases and 0 bases, in that order; junction bases with no gene match: 3. This CDR3 comprises 17 residues. In nucleotides, the CDR3 is TGTGCCACCAGTGACCCGGGACAGGGGGCGAACACCGGGGAGCTGTTTTTT. This encodes CATSDPGQGANTGELFF.

V is TRBV5-4 and J is TRBJ2-2, with 9 bases that match TRBD2. Germline V CDR1 and CDR2: SGHNT, YYREEE (reference sequence). This CDR3 is built from 15 residues. V trimming: 4 bases; J trimming: 2 bases; junction bases outside the gene matches: 3. This chain's CDR3 is CASSAGGLNTGELFF. The CDR3 DNA reads as TGTGCCAGCAGCGCGGGGGGGCTAAACACCGGGGAGCTGTTTTTT.

The chain recombines TRBV27 with TRBJ2-1, with 9 nucleotides matching TRBD2. CDR3 length: 15 residues. Germline V gives CDR1 MNHEY, CDR2 SMNVEV (reference sequence). V trimming: 8 bases; J trimming: 0 bases; junction bases outside the gene matches: 5. CDR3 protein: CASGAGGGSYNEQFF. The CDR3 DNA reads as TGTGCCAGCGGTGCGGGGGGGGGCTCCTACAATGAGCAGTTCTTC.

CDR3 DNA sequence: TGTGCCAGTAGTGTCCAGGGAACATACAATGAGCAGTTCTTC. It yields the protein CASSVQGTYNEQFF. The chain links TRBV19 to TRBJ2-1; possible D gene TRBD1, 5 bases. The CDR3 sequence is 14 residues long. V was clipped by 5 bases and J by 4 bases, with 12 bases between them. The germline CDR1 and CDR2 sequences are LNHDA and SQIVND (reference sequence).

The chain uses TRBV3-1 (or the pseudogene TRBV3-2) and TRBJ1-1; tentatively, D is TRBD1 (5 bases). The germline CDR1 and CDR2 sequences are LGHDT and YNNKEL (reference sequence). This CDR3 has 14 residues. Trimming left V 3 bases short and J 1 base short, with 9 bases between. CDR3 in amino acids: CASSHADRNTEAFF. DNA of the CDR3: TGTGCCAGCAGCCACGCAGACAGGAACACTGAAGCTTTCTTT.

The chain carries TRBV25-1 and TRBJ1-2; maybe TRBD1 (5 bases). The ends were cut back, 2 bases at V and 4 bases at J, with 14 bases in the middle. The CDR3 totals 15 residues. From germline, CDR1 is MGHDK and CDR2 SYGVNS. The CDR3 here is CASSEGVGGGYGYTF. The CDR3, as DNA: TGTGCCAGCAGTGAAGGCGTCGGGGGAGGCTATGGCTACACCTTC.

The rearrangement links TRBV5-6 to TRBJ2-7; 8 nucleotides agree with TRBD2. The trim removed 6 bases at V and 0 bases at J, leaving 8 bases unmatched. Germline CDR1 reads SGHDT; CDR2 reads YYEEEE. This CDR3 spans 15 amino acids. In DNA, the CDR3 is TGTGCCAGCACCTCCCCGGGAGGGAGCTCCTACGAGCAGTACTTC. It specifies CASTSPGGSSYEQYF. Full variable domain (remainder filled in from reference TRBV5-6 and TRBJ2-7): DAGVTQSPTHLIKTRGQQVTLRCSPKSGHDTVSWYQQALGQGPQFIFQYYEEEERQRGNFPDRFSGHQFPNYSSELNVNALLLGDSALYLCASTSPGGSSYEQYFGPGTRLTVT.

The rearrangement uses TRBV11-2 and TRBJ2-1, with D tentatively TRBD2 (7 bases). Germline V gene lookup returns CDR1 SGHAT and CDR2 FQNNGV. The V gene lost 1 base and the J gene lost 13 bases, with 20 bases spanning the gap. This CDR3 spans 15 amino acids. CDR3 in amino acids: CASSLGGSPGGNQFF. The CDR3 DNA sequence: TGTGCCAGCAGCTTAGGGGGATCTCCGGGGGGCAACCAGTTCTTC. The full variable domain, with the rest looked up from reference TRBV11-2 and TRBJ2-1, is EAGVAQSPRYKIIEKRQSVAFWCNPISGHATLYWYQQILGQGPKLLIQFQNNGVVDDSQLPKDRFSAERLKGVDSTLKIQPAKLEDSAVYLCASSLGGSPGGNQFFGPGTRLTVL.

The chain is built from TRBV6-1 and TRBJ1-1; D ambiguous. CDR3 length: 13 residues. Trimming removed 1 base from V and 7 bases from J, with 10 bases in between. CDR1 and CDR2 from the germline V gene are MNHNS and SASEGT. The CDR3 coding sequence is TGTGCCAGCAGTGAAGTTCAGGTCGGTGAAGCTTTCTTT. Protein product: CASSEVQVGEAFF.

This chain joins TRBV5-5 and TRBJ1-2, with 7 bases matching TRBD1. V shed 1 base, J shed 6 bases, and the junction held 6 bases outside the gene matches. The length of the CDR3 is 14 residues. The germline CDR1 and CDR2 sequences are SGHKS and YYEKEE (reference sequence). As DNA, the CDR3 is TGTGCCAGCAGCTTGACAGGGGTGGAAAATGGCTACACCTTC. Its protein product is CASSLTGVENGYTF. The full variable domain, with the rest looked up from reference TRBV5-5 and TRBJ1-2, is DAGVTQSPTHLIKTRGQQVTLRCSPISGHKSVSWYQQVLGQGPQFIFQYYEKEERGRGNFPDRFSARQFPNYSSELNVNALLLGDSALYLCASSLTGVENGYTFGSGTRLTVV.

The chain links TRBV7-9 to TRBJ2-2, with TRBD1 matching 7 bases. V trimming: 5 bases; J trimming: 5 bases; junction bases outside the gene matches: 8. CDR3 length: 15 residues. CDR1 is SEHNR, CDR2 FQNEAQ, per germline (reference sequence). The CDR3 spells CASSPGTVLTGELFF. CDR3 DNA: TGTGCCAGCAGCCCCGGGACAGTCTTAACCGGGGAGCTGTTTTTT.

The chain recombines TRBV9 with TRBJ1-3, with D possibly being TRBD1 (6 bases). V was trimmed by 0 bases and J by 13 bases, leaving 14 bases between them. The CDR3 is made up of 13 amino acids. Germline CDR1 reads SGDLS; CDR2 reads YYNGEE. The CDR3 DNA sequence: TGTGCCAGCAGCGTAGGAGGGGACACGGGGATATATTTT. Protein product: CASSVGGDTGIYF.

This rearrangement joins TRBV2 to TRBJ2-7; 12 positions match TRBD2. Germline V gives CDR1 SNHLY, CDR2 FYNNEI. V was pared by 6 bases and J by 2 bases, with 5 bases of the junction left unmatched. This CDR3 comprises 15 residues. CDR3 loop: CASRQASGGAYEQYF. The CDR3 DNA is TGTGCCAGCAGACAAGCTAGCGGGGGGGCCTACGAGCAGTACTTC.

The chain is built from TRBV6-2 or TRBV6-3 and TRBJ2-7; 7 nucleotides agree with TRBD1. V lost 3 bases, J lost 3 bases, and 5 bases stayed unmatched. The CDR3 covers 14 residues. The germline V gene has CDR1 MNHEY and CDR2 SVGEGT. The CDR3: CASSYGQGVYEQYF. The DNA of the CDR3 is TGTGCCAGCAGTTATGGGCAGGGGGTCTACGAGCAGTACTTC.

This clone was recorded only once. The chain has TRBV7-2 and TRBJ1-2; 8 nucleotides align to TRBD1. The CDR3 loop spans 14 amino acids. J gave up 8 bases and V 5 bases, and 10 bases lay outside the gene matches. Germline V gene lookup returns CDR1 SGHTA and CDR2 FQGNSA. The CDR3 sequence is CASSPAGQGSGYTF. The CDR3 DNA sequence: TGTGCCAGCAGCCCCGCCGGACAGGGATCCGGCTACACCTTC.

The gene calls are TRBV6-6 and TRBJ2-7; 9 bases fit TRBD1. Germline CDR1 and CDR2: MNHNY and SVGAGI (reference sequence). The CDR3 spans 16 residues. Trimming removed 2 bases from V and 4 bases from J; junction bases left unmatched: 9. The CDR3 region is CASSYGVGTGSYEQYF. The CDR3 DNA is TGTGCCAGCAGTTACGGCGTCGGGACAGGGTCGTACGAGCAGTACTTC.